The present entry profiles one T cell receptor beta chain with its context. Its antigen is undetermined. The data derive from a study of immune evolution from preneoplasia to lung adenocarcinoma. Findings and caveats of the study: Normal lung had the highest top T cell clone frequencies. Later-stage lesions seemingly showed higher T cell density and diversity than normal lung.

Per the germline V gene, CDR1 is SGHNT and CDR2 is YENEEA. This CDR3 spans 12 amino acids. Trimming stripped 2 bases from V and 5 bases from J, with 3 bases between. Sequencing was performed with immunoSEQ multiplex PCR; in TCRdb, only in-frame clones are kept and a portion is missing. The repertoire holds 6,000 to 10,000 clones, with approximately 78% as singletons. Patient tissue came from resections in Japan or China, 2014–2017. Each case's diagnosis was confirmed by two pathologists on H&E. The sequencing input was FFPE adjacent normal lung tissue. This clonotype was sampled from a person between 65 and 80 years old with lung adenocarcinoma. V is TRBV11-3 and J is TRBJ2-2; D gene unclear. The DNA for the CDR3 is TGTGCCAGCAGCTTAATGACCGGGGAGCTGTTTTTT. The encoded protein is CASSLMTGELFF. Together with reference TRBV11-3 and TRBJ2-2, the CDR3 gives the full variable domain: EAGVVQSPRYKIIEKKQPVAFWCNPISGHNTLYWYLQNLGQGPELLIRYENEEAVDDSQLPKDRFSAERLKGVDSTLKIQPAELGDSAVYLCASSLMTGELFFGEGSRLTVL.